One sample yielded the 15 T cell receptor beta chains listed below, sequenced in a study of TET2 disruption in CD19-targeted CAR T cells. Treatment meaning: autologous CTL019 cells: CD19 CAR with 4-1BB and CD3 zeta domains. Antigens for these TCRs are unknown. Measured with immunoSEQ multiplex PCR; TCRdb has only the in-frame clones, and not every one. This sample's table has 20,000 to 30,000 clones. The sequenced sample was CD8- CAR+ T cells sorted from cultured blood T cells, obtained for CD19 CAR T cell therapy. Indicated subset: CD8-negative CAR-positive T cells from the infusion product. The source of these receptors is a man aged 65 to 85 with chronic lymphocytic leukemia.

With respect to this clone: The sequenced fragment ends 3 residues before the CDR3 boundary, so the rest is inferred from the germline J gene. The V call is TRBV29-1, the J call TRBJ2-3; 7 bases align to TRBD2. CDR1 and CDR2 (germline): SQVTM, ANQGSEA. The length of the CDR3 is 17 residues. Unmatched junction bases numbered 17, after V lost 6 bases and J lost 2 bases. The CDR3 reads CSVEPMEGAGTTDTQYF. CDR3 DNA (partial): TGCAGCGTGGAACCCATGGAGGGAGCGGGGACCACAGATACG.

On this clone: The read ends 3 residues before the CDR3 terminus; that terminus is restored from the germline J gene. The chain couples TRBV20-1 to TRBJ2-7, with D tentatively TRBD1 or TRBD2 (5 bases each). The CDR3 covers 14 residues. The ends were cut back, 0 bases at V and 5 bases at J, with 14 bases in the middle. Germline V gene data show CDR1 as DFQATT and CDR2 as SNEGSKA (reference sequence). Partial CDR3 DNA: TGCAGTGCTAGAGATGGAGAGGGGTTCCACGAG. Amino acids: CSARDGEGFHE. The whole CDR3 is CSARDGEGFHEQYF.

In the case of this clone: Coverage ceases 3 residues before the CDR3 finishes, and the germline J gene fills in the end. This chain links TRBV2 with TRBJ2-6; 7 bases match TRBD2. Per the germline V gene, CDR1 is SNHLY and CDR2 is FYNNEI. The CDR3 contains 18 residues. The J segment lost 0 bases and the V segment lost 0 bases, leaving 5 bases of the junction unmatched. The CDR3 protein is CASSEAGRGNSGANVLTF. The CDR3 bases that were read are TGTGCCAGCAGTGAAGCGGGGAGGGGAAACTCTGGGGCCAACGTC.

The CDR3 bases that were read are TGCGCCAGCAACCCCGGGGGTGGGGCCAACGTC. It codes for CASNPGGGANV. The CDR3, in full, reads CASNPGGGANVLTF. The rearrangement links TRBV5-1 to TRBJ2-6, with D possibly TRBD2 on 6 matching bases. Coverage ceases 3 residues before the CDR3 finishes, and the germline J gene fills in the end. Germline V gives CDR1 SGHRS, CDR2 YFSETQ. This CDR3 comprises 14 residues. Trimming left V 6 bases short and J 3 bases short, with 10 bases between. Based on the CDR3 plus reference TRBV5-1 and TRBJ2-6, the full variable domain is KAGVTQTPRYLIKTRGQQVTLSCSPISGHRSVSWYQQTPGQGLQFLFEYFSETQRNKGNFPGRFSGRQFSNSRSEMNVSTLELGDSALYLCASNPGGGANVLTFGAGSRLTVL.

As regards this clone: The read finishes 3 residues shy of the CDR3 end, and the germline J gene is used to complete it. V gene TRBV30 combines with J gene TRBJ2-4; 8 bases agree with TRBD2. Germline CDR1 reads GTSNPN; CDR2 reads SVGIG (reference sequence). This CDR3 has 13 residues. Partial CDR3 DNA: TGTGCCTATGCACTTCGGGGGGGGGAGACT. It specifies CAYALRGGET. The entire CDR3 protein is CAYALRGGETQYF.

As regards this clone: The sequence runs out 3 residues before the end of the CDR3; the remainder is reconstructed from the germline J gene. V gene TRBV7-2 combines with J gene TRBJ2-1; D might be TRBD2 (7 bases). V shed 0 bases and J shed 6 bases, with 15 bases lying between them. Looked up from germline, CDR1 is SGHTA and CDR2 is FQGNSA. The CDR3 loop spans 16 amino acids. The CDR3 bases that were read are TGTGCCAGCAGCTTAGCCGGCGGGGGCGGATTCAATGAG. This translates into CASSLAGGGGFNE. The whole CDR3 sequence is CASSLAGGGGFNEQFF.

Details on this clone: The read terminates 3 residues ahead of where the CDR3 ends, so the germline J gene completes it. The identical CDR3 is also encoded by other nucleotide sequences in the sample. The V gene is TRBV6-2 or TRBV6-3, the J gene TRBJ1-3, with D perhaps TRBD1 (6 bases). This CDR3 region has 14 residues. Per the germline V gene, CDR1 is MNHEY and CDR2 is SVGEGT. CDR3 DNA (partial): TGTGCCAGCAGTGCGGAACTAGCGGGGGCCTCG. Protein: CASSAELAGAS. The complete CDR3 protein is CASSAELAGASIYF.

As concerns this clone: The CDR3 end lies 3 residues beyond the end of the read and is filled in from the germline J gene. The chain couples TRBV10-3 to TRBJ1-2; tentatively, D is TRBD1 (5 bases). With 11 bases removed from V and 3 bases from J, the gap between germline ends came to 19 bases. Germline V gives CDR1 ENHRY, CDR2 SYGVKD. This CDR3 has 14 amino acids. The sequenced part of the CDR3 DNA is TGTGCCTGCGGAAGAGGCCAGGGAGACTATGGC. Translating it yields CACGRGQGDYG. The full CDR3 protein is CACGRGQGDYGYTF.

On this clone: The CDR3 end is not reached by the read, which stops 3 residues before it; the germline J gene fills it in. The J gene is TRBJ2-7, the V gene TRBV14; possibly TRBD1 for D (6 bases). The germline V gene encodes CDR1 SGHDN and CDR2 FVKESK. The CDR3 is 13 residues long. V was pared by 4 bases and J by 3 bases, with 10 bases between. The DNA read from the CDR3 is TGTGCCAGCAGCCGAAGGACAGACTACGAG. Residues: CASSRRTDYE. The whole CDR3 protein reads CASSRRTDYEQYF.

Remarks on this clone: The sequence runs out 3 residues before the end of the CDR3; the remainder is reconstructed from the germline J gene. This chain joins TRBV27 and TRBJ1-1, with 8 nucleotides matching TRBD1. With V trimmed by 4 bases and J by 6 bases, 13 bases remained unmatched. In germline, CDR1 is MNHEY, CDR2 SMNVEV (reference sequence). This CDR3 spans 16 amino acids. Incomplete CDR3 DNA: TGTGCCAGCAGTTCCTCGACAGGGGATGGGACCGCTGAA. This codes for CASSSSTGDGTAE. In full, the CDR3 is CASSSSTGDGTAEAFF.

The DNA read from the CDR3 is TGCAGTGCTAGAGATGGTTCCCCCCTAGCT. Translation gives CSARDGSPLA. The whole CDR3 sequence is CSARDGSPLAQYF. The rearrangement uses TRBV20-1 and TRBJ2-4, with D possibly being TRBD2 (5 bases). The read gets to within 3 residues of the CDR3 end, and the germline J gene fills in the rest. Germline CDR1 and CDR2: DFQATT and SNEGSKA (reference sequence). The CDR3 totals 13 residues.

In the case of this clone: The sequence runs out 3 residues before the end of the CDR3; the remainder is reconstructed from the germline J gene. The gene calls are TRBV15 and TRBJ2-5; D is possibly TRBD2 (7 bases). CDR1 LNHNV and CDR2 YYDKDF come from the germline V gene (reference sequence). This CDR3 contains 15 residues. The ends were cut back, 5 bases at V and 3 bases at J, with 16 bases in the middle. The covered CDR3 bases are TGTGCCACCAGCGGACGGGGGGCGCTTGAAGAGACC. The encoded protein is CATSGRGALEET. The CDR3 in full is CATSGRGALEETQYF.

The CDR3 DNA, read in part, is TGTGCCAGTAGTATATGGGGGGAGCGA. This encodes CASSIWGER. The CDR3 in its entirety is CASSIWGERAFF. The chain joins TRBV19 to TRBJ1-1; weak D call: TRBD1 (5 bases). The read halts 3 residues ahead of the CDR3 end, with the missing end drawn from the germline J gene. The CDR3 length is 12 residues. From germline, CDR1 is LNHDA and CDR2 SQIVND (reference sequence).

A word on this clone: The read is 3 residues too short to cover the CDR3 end, so that end is filled in from the germline J gene. This chain connects TRBV2 to TRBJ1-1; 10 nucleotides line up with TRBD1. Germline CDR1 is SNHLY and CDR2 is FYNNEI. The CDR3 runs to 13 residues. V was clipped by 6 bases and J by 5 bases; unmatched bases: 3. The sequenced CDR3 bases are TGTGCCAGCAGGACAGGGGGCAGGACTGAA. Translating gives CASRTGGRTE. The CDR3 in its entirety is CASRTGGRTEAFF.

With regard to this clone: The read ends 3 residues early relative to the CDR3; the germline J gene fills the gap. The chain carries TRBV20-1 and TRBJ2-1; 9 nucleotides match TRBD2. Germline V gene data show CDR1 as DFQATT and CDR2 as SNEGSKA (reference sequence). The V segment lost 3 bases and the J segment 2 bases; nucleotides outside the gene matches: 5. The CDR3 has 15 residues. The CDR3 is CSASQLAGPYNEQFF. The sequenced part of the CDR3 DNA is TGCAGTGCTAGCCAGCTAGCGGGGCCCTACAATGAG.